What follows are 26 T cell receptor beta chains derived from one specimen sequenced in a study of control samples from healthy donors and cancer patients. Produced via immunoSEQ multiplex PCR; TCRdb's table is partial and in-frame only. This sample carries 57,000 or so clones, 94% of them seen once, and the ten largest clones take 4%. The sample taken for sequencing was blood. The receptors stem from a man aged 25 to 40 in good health.

This clone was observed a few times. V usage is TRBV9 and J usage is TRBJ1-1; 8 nucleotides match TRBD1. V shed 0 bases, J shed 3 bases, and the junction held 10 bases outside the gene matches. The CDR3 is 17 amino acids. The V gene's germline CDR1 is SGDLS and CDR2 YYNGEE. The CDR3 DNA reads as TGTGCCAGCAGCGTAGGTACTAGGACAGGGAGGGACACTGAAGCTTTCTTT. As protein: CASSVGTRTGRDTEAFF. The variable domain in full, with the rest retrieved from reference TRBV9 and TRBJ1-1, is DSGVTQTPKHLITATGQRVTLRCSPRSGDLSVYWYQQSLDQGLQFLIQYYNGEERAKGNILERFSAQQFPDLHSELNLSSLELGDSALYFCASSVGTRTGRDTEAFFGQGTRLTVV.

The J gene is TRBJ1-1, the V gene TRBV29-1; TRBD1 agrees at 8 bases. Germline V gene lookup returns CDR1 SQVTM and CDR2 ANQGSEA. The CDR3 has 13 residues. J gave up 2 bases and V 5 bases, and 4 bases lay outside the gene matches. The CDR3 loop is CSVTGGPNTEAFF. Written as DNA, the CDR3 is TGCAGCGTTACAGGGGGGCCCAACACTGAAGCTTTCTTT.

The chain links TRBV2 to TRBJ1-4; 7 bases agree with TRBD1. The junction had 5 bases not matched to a gene; V was cut back by 7 bases and J by 0 bases. This CDR3 spans 15 amino acids. The germline V gene has CDR1 SNHLY and CDR2 FYNNEI. CDR3 protein: CASMEQGTTNEKLFF. CDR3 DNA: TGTGCCAGCATGGAACAGGGGACAACTAATGAAAAACTGTTTTTT.

This rearrangement joins TRBV6-2 or TRBV6-3 to TRBJ2-1, with D unresolved. Trimming left V 5 bases short and J 4 bases short, with 15 bases between. This CDR3 has 15 residues. CDR1 MNHEY and CDR2 SVGEGT come from the germline V gene. CDR3 DNA sequence: TGTGCCAGCAGTCTGGCCCCCGATCCGTACAATGAGCAGTTCTTC. The encoded protein is CASSLAPDPYNEQFF.

This clone was recorded once. The genes are TRBV5-1 and TRBJ1-1, with no clear D. Looked up from germline, CDR1 is SGHRS and CDR2 is YFSETQ. V lost 9 bases and J 0 bases, leaving 15 bases between the germline ends. The CDR3 has 14 residues. This CDR3 reads CATSTAPMNTEAFF. Written as DNA, the CDR3 is TGCGCCACCTCAACCGCCCCAATGAACACTGAAGCTTTCTTT.

With respect to this clone: Other nucleotide sequences from this sample produce the same CDR3. The chain has TRBV19 and TRBJ2-3; D gene ambiguous. The CDR3 has 11 residues. Trimming removed 5 bases from V and 7 bases from J, with 7 bases in between. The V gene's germline CDR1 is LNHDA and CDR2 SQIVND (reference sequence). This CDR3 is CASSPFNTQYF. In DNA, the CDR3 is TGTGCCAGTAGTCCGTTTAATACGCAGTATTTT. The full variable domain, rest sourced from reference TRBV19 and TRBJ2-3, is DGGITQSPKYLFRKEGQNVTLSCEQNLNHDAMYWYRQDPGQGLRLIYYSQIVNDFQKGDIAEGYSVSREKKESFPLTVTSAQKNPTAFYLCASSPFNTQYFGPGTRLTVL.

This chain joins TRBV15 and TRBJ2-2; D possibly corresponds to TRBD2 (6 bases). Trimming took 2 bases from V and 5 from J, leaving 15 bases between them. This CDR3 spans 16 amino acids. Looked up from germline, CDR1 is LNHNV and CDR2 is YYDKDF (reference sequence). For the CDR3, the DNA is TGTGCCACCAGCAGACAGGGAGGATTTGGAACCGGGGAGCTGTTTTTT. It codes for CATSRQGGFGTGELFF.

This chain uses TRBV28 with TRBJ1-2, with D possibly TRBD1 on 5 matching bases. Trimming cost V 8 bases and J 3 bases, with 13 bases left between them. Germline V CDR1 and CDR2: MDHEN, SYDVKM. The CDR3 totals 13 residues. The CDR3 region has the DNA TGTGCCAGCTCCACAAGAGGGGACTATGGCTACACCTTC. Protein: CASSTRGDYGYTF.

The chain links TRBV25-1 to TRBJ1-2; D is ambiguous. The ends were cut back, 2 bases at V and 13 bases at J, with 20 bases in the middle. CDR1 is MGHDK, CDR2 SYGVNS, per germline. The CDR3 has 14 amino acids. CDR3 loop: CASSENAALPIPTF. In nucleotides, the CDR3 is TGTGCCAGCAGTGAAAACGCAGCGTTACCCATCCCCACCTTC.

The V call is TRBV29-1, the J call TRBJ1-2; 8 bases match TRBD1. Trimming removed 6 bases from V and 6 bases from J; junction bases left unmatched: 9. The CDR3 has 13 amino acids. CDR1 and CDR2 (germline): SQVTM, ANQGSEA. CDR3 in DNA: TGCAGCGTATTGGACAGGGAGGCGAATGGCTACACCTTC. Protein product: CSVLDREANGYTF.

This clone was recorded a few times. This chain joins TRBV6-1 and TRBJ2-2; D not certain. Trimming took 2 bases from V and 0 from J, leaving 7 bases between them. The CDR3 contains 15 residues. Germline V gives CDR1 MNHNS, CDR2 SASEGT. The CDR3 sequence is CASSEYSANTGELFF. CDR3 nucleotides: TGTGCCAGCAGTGAATACAGTGCGAACACCGGGGAGCTGTTTTTT.

The rearrangement links TRBV19 to TRBJ1-1; D ambiguous. The CDR3 sequence is 16 residues long. V gave up 3 bases and J gave up 2 bases, with 16 bases separating them. CDR1 is LNHDA and CDR2 is SQIVND in the germline V gene (reference sequence). The CDR3 here is CASSIKLRRINTEAFF. Here the CDR3 DNA reads TGTGCCAGTAGTATCAAACTTCGACGGATAAACACTGAAGCTTTCTTT.

This chain joins TRBV19 and TRBJ1-5, with a possible D match to TRBD1 (5 bases). This CDR3 is 13 amino acids long. Trimming shortened V by 3 bases and J by 5 bases, and 8 bases separated the two germline ends. The germline V gene has CDR1 LNHDA and CDR2 SQIVND (reference sequence). Here the CDR3 reads CASSMGLDQPQHF. The CDR3 bases are TGTGCCAGTAGTATGGGGCTGGATCAGCCCCAGCATTTT.

The chain is built from TRBV28 and TRBJ1-1; 8 nucleotides match TRBD1. Unmatched junction bases numbered 3, after V lost 1 base and J lost 5 bases. The CDR3 length is 14 residues. Looked up from germline, CDR1 is MDHEN and CDR2 is SYDVKM. The CDR3 DNA follows: TGTGCCAGCAGTTTATCAGGGGGCCGTACTGAAGCTTTCTTT. Translation: CASSLSGGRTEAFF.

V gene TRBV3-1 (or the pseudogene TRBV3-2) combines with J gene TRBJ2-5, with 8 nucleotides matching TRBD1. This CDR3 has 15 amino acids. Germline V gives CDR1 LGHDT, CDR2 YNNKEL (reference sequence). The V segment lost 4 bases and the J segment 3 bases; nucleotides outside the gene matches: 7. The CDR3 nucleotides are TGTGCCAGCAGCCCTTATTCGACAGGGGAAGAGACCCAGTACTTC. This encodes CASSPYSTGEETQYF.

This clone has only a few counts. V and J are TRBV3-1 (or the pseudogene TRBV3-2) and TRBJ2-5; D remains ambiguous. Germline lookup yields CDR1 LGHDT and CDR2 YNNKEL (reference sequence). CDR3 length equals 15 residues. The V gene lost 3 bases and the J gene lost 2 bases, with 13 bases spanning the gap. CDR3: CASSHPGRFQETQYF. The CDR3, as DNA: TGTGCCAGCAGCCACCCGGGTCGGTTTCAAGAGACCCAGTACTTC.

This clone is a singleton in its sample. V usage is TRBV21-1 and J usage is TRBJ1-1. TRBV21-1 corresponds to a pseudogene. The CDR3 consists of 16 residues. CDR3 coding DNA: TGTGCCAGCAGCAATCTTCGGCCCCTCCAGCGCACTGAAGCTTTCTTT. Residues: CASSNLRPLQRTEAFF.

The chain is built from TRBV23-1 and TRBJ2-4; tentatively, D is TRBD2 (6 bases). TRBV23-1 is known as an ORF, though its function is uncertain. Trimming removed 6 bases at V and 3 bases at J, with 24 bases between. There are 18 residues in the CDR3. The CDR3: CASRPYPEEGRGKNIQYF. The CDR3 DNA is TGCGCCAGCAGGCCATACCCGGAGGAGGGGCGCGGCAAAAACATTCAGTACTTC.

The DNA of the CDR3 is TGTGCCACCAGTGACTCACGGGAGGCACACACCTACGAGCAGTACTTC. This sequence encodes CATSDSREAHTYEQYF. The chain couples TRBV24-1 to TRBJ2-7; 7 bases map to TRBD2. Germline V gives CDR1 KGHDR, CDR2 SFDVKD. The CDR3 covers 16 residues. J was trimmed by 2 bases and V by 4 bases; bases with no gene match: 10.

The V and J genes are TRBV19 and TRBJ1-2; D perhaps matches TRBD1 (5 bases). Between the trimmed V and J ends, which lost 7 bases and 4 bases, there was a span of 19 bases. This CDR3 is 15 amino acids long. The germline gives CDR1 LNHDA, CDR2 SQIVND (reference sequence). The CDR3 loop reads CASNSGTAELYGYTF. DNA of the CDR3: TGTGCCAGTAACTCCGGGACGGCGGAGCTCTATGGCTACACCTTC. Looking up the rest from reference TRBV19 and TRBJ1-2 gives the full variable domain: DGGITQSPKYLFRKEGQNVTLSCEQNLNHDAMYWYRQDPGQGLRLIYYSQIVNDFQKGDIAEGYSVSREKKESFPLTVTSAQKNPTAFYLCASNSGTAELYGYTFGSGTRLTVV.

The chain is built from TRBV19 and TRBJ1-2; D uncertain. This CDR3 has 15 amino acids. CDR1 is LNHDA and CDR2 is SQIVND in the germline V gene (reference sequence). Trimming removed 7 bases at V and 6 bases at J, with 21 bases between. The DNA of the CDR3 is TGTGCCAGTATCCCATCCTTCGGGCAGAGCGATGGCTACACCTTC. Encoded protein: CASIPSFGQSDGYTF.

The chain has TRBV6-5 and TRBJ2-7, with D maybe TRBD1 (5 bases). The CDR3 covers 14 residues. Germline CDR1 reads MNHEY; CDR2 reads SVGAGI. V was shortened by 2 bases and J by 3 bases, with 11 bases between the two germline ends. For the CDR3, the DNA is TGTGCCAGCAGTTACCGACAGACCCTCTACGAGCAGTACTTC. Translated, it gives CASSYRQTLYEQYF.

The V and J genes are TRBV5-4 and TRBJ1-2; tentatively, D is TRBD1 (5 bases). Trimming took 3 bases from V and 4 from J, leaving 13 bases between them. The V gene's germline CDR1 is SGHNT and CDR2 YYREEE (reference sequence). The CDR3 length is 14 residues. In DNA form, the CDR3 reads TGTGCCAGCAGCTGGGGGGTAATGGCCTATGGCTACACCTTC. Its protein product is CASSWGVMAYGYTF.

This clone was detected once. The chain employs TRBV19 and TRBJ1-1; D may be TRBD1 (5 bases). V lost 4 bases to trimming and J lost 7 bases, with 10 bases between them. This CDR3 has 12 amino acids. Germline V gene data show CDR1 as LNHDA and CDR2 as SQIVND (reference sequence). Written as DNA, the CDR3 is TGTGCCAGTAGTAGGGGCGGTGGTGAAGCTTTCTTT. Its protein is CASSRGGGEAFF.

J is TRBJ2-7 and V is TRBV9; D perhaps matches TRBD1 (5 bases). Looked up from germline, CDR1 is SGDLS and CDR2 is YYNGEE. The CDR3 covers 13 residues. V lost 3 bases to trimming and J lost 5 bases, with 12 bases between them. This CDR3 is CASSGFGADEQYF. DNA of the CDR3: TGTGCCAGCAGCGGATTTGGGGCAGACGAGCAGTACTTC. The full variable domain, its missing parts supplied by reference TRBV9 and TRBJ2-7, is DSGVTQTPKHLITATGQRVTLRCSPRSGDLSVYWYQQSLDQGLQFLIQYYNGEERAKGNILERFSAQQFPDLHSELNLSSLELGDSALYFCASSGFGADEQYFGPGTRLTVT.

V usage is TRBV7-2 and J usage is TRBJ1-5; TRBD1 is a possible D gene (5 bases). Trimming removed 6 bases from V and 7 bases from J, with 10 bases in between. The length of the CDR3 is 12 residues. Germline CDR1 reads SGHTA; CDR2 reads FQGNSA. The CDR3 here is CASSFDRQPQHF. CDR3 in DNA: TGTGCCAGCAGTTTCGACAGACAGCCCCAGCATTTT. The full variable domain, completed using reference TRBV7-2 and TRBJ1-5, is GAGVSQSPSNKVTEKGKDVELRCDPISGHTALYWYRQSLGQGLEFLIYFQGNSAPDKSGLPSDRFSAERTGGSVSTLTIQRTQQEDSAVYLCASSFDRQPQHFGDGTRLSIL.